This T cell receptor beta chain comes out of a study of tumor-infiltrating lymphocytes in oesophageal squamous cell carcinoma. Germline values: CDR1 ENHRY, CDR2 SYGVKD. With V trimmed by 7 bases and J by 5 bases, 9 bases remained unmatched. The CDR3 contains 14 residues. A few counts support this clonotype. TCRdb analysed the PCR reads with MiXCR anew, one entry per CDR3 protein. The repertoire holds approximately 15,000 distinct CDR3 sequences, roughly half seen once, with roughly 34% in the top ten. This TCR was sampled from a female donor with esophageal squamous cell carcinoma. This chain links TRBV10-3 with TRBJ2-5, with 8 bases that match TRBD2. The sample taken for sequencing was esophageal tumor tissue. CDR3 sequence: CAITEGLGGETQYF. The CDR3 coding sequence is TGTGCCATCACCGAGGGACTAGGTGGGGAGACCCAGTACTTC.